This T cell receptor (beta chain) was identified in a study of blood T cell repertoires in COVID-19 (dated by TCRdb to the early 2020s). Regarding the complete study: Samples covering the acute and convalescent phases of COVID-19 were provided by collaborators in the United States, Italy and Spain. The prospective study material was composed of cDNA or gDNA derived from T cells, B-cell-depleted T cells, or PBMCs. Nearly every sample came with metadata listing a de-identified subject ID, COVID-19 status, age in years and sex. The repertoires were released in a freely available public database intended as a resource for research on the immune response to SARS-CoV-2. Where HLA class I and class II types were available, the types were taken from metadata supplied by the sample provider, not from assay-based typing. Samples came from the ongoing ImmuneRACE study (first 160 participants) plus 1,254 subjects from 6 global collaborators. Deeply sampled blood TCRbeta repertoires from subjects exposed to, actively infected with, or recovered from COVID-19 were included in the dataset. The research as a whole found: The amount of clinical and demographic metadata varied by source and participant and was provided uncurated.

TCRbeta CDR3 regions were amplified from genomic DNA using the immunoSEQ Assay, a bias-controlled multiplex PCR. The study's own analysis went as follows. Nucleated cell counts per sample were estimated from amplification of reference gene primers within the assay. To quantify the absolute abundance of each unique TCRbeta CDR3 rearrangement, sequence reads were collapsed and filtered. For each sample, productive Simpson clonality was calculated as the square root of Simpson's diversity index over productive rearrangements. TCRdb's version of the immuneACCESS table is confined to in-frame rearrangements and falls short of the full clone set. An unresolved V gene accounts for under half of the shortfall where checked; the remainder is of unknown origin. V, J and clone size were drawn from that table, and D and trimming were deduced from the DNA. Present in this sample are roughly 120,000 clones, 75% to 90% of which were seen just once. Roughly 8.2% of the sample is in the top ten clones.

Trimming accounts for 4 bases at V and 5 bases at J, while the number of junction bases matched to no gene is 4. The germline V gene yields SQVTM for CDR1 and ANQGSEA for CDR2. There are 13 amino acids in the CDR3, from cysteine to phenylalanine inclusive. Only the CDR3 portion is preserved as DNA: 39 bases, with reading frame beginning at the first base. Comments on this clone: The clone's antigen remains unknown. The record has no base qualities; no much larger clone is one base away.

Collaborating institutions collected whole blood in K2EDTA tubes following their own protocols. For TCRbeta analysis, collaborator samples were shipped as frozen whole blood, as isolated PBMCs, or as DNA extracted from either sample type. Recombination joined TRBV29-1 with TRBJ1-5; the junction holds 8 bases that match TRBD1. The sequenced sample was peripheral blood. The TCR originated in a human donor in a cohort sampled during active COVID-19. The CDR3 corresponds to CSVAPGGDQPQHF. In nucleotide form, the sequence is TGCAGCGTTGCGCCAGGGGGCGATCAGCCCCAGCATTTT. Full variable domain (CDR3 extended with the reference TRBV29-1 and TRBJ1-5 proteins): SAVISQKPSRDICQRGTSLTIQCQVDSQVTMMFWYRQQPGQSLTLIATANQGSEATYESGFVIDKFPISRPNLTFSTLTVSNMSPEDSSIYLCSVAPGGDQPQHFGDGTRLSIL.